This T cell receptor beta chain was sequenced for a study of blood T cell repertoires in COVID-19. The protocol was immunoSEQ multiplex PCR, while the TCRdb copy is restricted to in-frame clones and leaves out a portion. The table has approximately 110,000 clones, around 83% seen once. This CDR3 is built from 16 residues. The trim removed 5 bases at V and 6 bases at J, leaving 7 bases unmatched. The germline gives CDR1 SGHNT, CDR2 YYREEE (reference sequence). The chain links TRBV5-4 to TRBJ2-1; 14 bases agree with TRBD2. The clonotype originates from an elderly woman with active or convalescent COVID-19. What was sequenced was peripheral blood. The CDR3 region is CASSKRLAGGPNEQFF. The DNA of the CDR3 is TGTGCCAGCAGTAAGAGACTAGCGGGAGGGCCCAATGAGCAGTTCTTC.